This TCR beta chain derives from a study of identical twins (dated by TCRdb to the mid-2010s). About the study as a whole: TCR alpha and beta repertoires from monozygotic twins, unrelated adults of various ages and cord blood were deep-sequenced to test whether fetal clonotypes persist. Replicate twin experiments were performed at different times using different library preparation protocols to rule out contamination.

Only healthy Caucasian donors were included. Miltenyi CD45RO+ enrichment and human naive T-cell isolation kits were used to isolate memory (CD45RO+) and naive T cells from PBMC. Here is what the overall study found, with its caveats: In monozygotic twins, out-of-frame TCR alpha sharing was systematically underestimated by recombination models, although the models agreed with sharing between unrelated individuals. A weaker excess of twin sharing was found in beta out-of-frame sequences because the signal-to-noise ratio was lowered by fewer shared sequences. Compared with coincidental sharing between unrelated individuals, out-of-frame TCR alpha sequences shared between twins showed an excess of sequences with low generation probability. Invariant T cells such as MAIT and iNKT could partly confound zero-insertion analyses, although diverse VJ usage argued against such confounding for most clonotypes. Abundant cord blood beta clonotypes carried fewer insertions; young adult naive repertoires showed a weaker similar trend, while memory repertoires showed none. Conclusions relied on cross-sectional statistical analysis, since the same donors could not be followed over many years.

Only a few counts were recorded for this clonotype. The antigen it binds to is not known. Base quality data are lacking; no much larger clone is found one base away. Receptors were amplified or captured by 5' RACE. Sequenced on an Illumina HiSeq 2000. Template switching introduced a universal primer binding site; the final cDNA contained a unique molecular identifier, enabling accurate counting of TCR cDNA molecules. Specific primers in the conserved constant-segment region were used to synthesize first-strand cDNA for the TCR alpha and beta chains. To control for contamination, every cDNA library carried two barcodes: a SMART-Mk sample barcode plus Illumina barcodes. TruSeq adapter sequences, together with Illumina sample barcodes, were added in two successive PCR steps. The TCR alpha and beta cDNA libraries were sequenced on the Illumina HiSeq platform using custom primers. In the paper's pipeline: MiGEC processed the raw reads to extract unique molecular identifiers, while MiXCR was used to determine the CDR3 positions. For each individual, recombination models were inferred using an EM algorithm with the repgenHMM and IGoR tools. Shared clonotype analysis was performed with the tcR package in R, normalizing sharing by the product of cloneset sizes. To study raw recombination without the effects of thymic and clonal selection, out-of-frame nonproductive sequences were analyzed. In TCRdb, the public reads were trimmed at Q25 with fastp and aligned with MiXCR, with productive beta chains retained. Rows matching on CDR3 protein sequence are summarized as one entry with the most common DNA and genes. TCRdb, not the original authors, processed these V and J calls. In all, the sample holds 200,000 to 300,000 distinct CDR3 sequences, and roughly a tenth of those were seen once. The ten largest clones take up 9% to 10% of the sample.

At the junction V is shortened by 3 bases and J by 4 bases, with 9 bases in between. CDR1 and CDR2 are drawn from the germline V gene (reference sequence): DFQATT, SNEGSKA. The CDR3 starts with the cysteine, ends with the phenylalanine, and has 12 residues. Solely the CDR3 DNA is kept, with 36 bases framed from the first base. The chain is made from TRBV20-1 and TRBJ1-1, with a tentative D gene TRBD1 over 6 matching bases. The receptor was derived from a man in his forties or fifties in good health. The specimen was memory T cells sorted from blood. Taken with the paper, the label for cell subset or site translates to: CD45RO+ enriched T cells. The DNA sequence reads TGCAGTGCTAGTAACAGGGCCACTGAAGCTTTCTTT. This sequence encodes CSASNRATEAFF.